This TCR beta chain was sequenced in a study of blood T cell repertoires in COVID-19. This clone was picked up one time. This CDR3 is built from 13 residues. The V end lost 1 base, the J end lost 2 bases, and 4 bases lay between the germline ends. Libraries were prepared by immunoSEQ multiplex PCR; TCRdb keeps only in-frame clonotypes and omits some of them. The sample lists roughly 210,000 clones, approximately 90% occurring once. The clonotype was recovered from a man aged 65 to 79 with acute or convalescent COVID-19. Sequencing was performed on peripheral blood. The chain couples TRBV12-3 or TRBV12-4 to TRBJ2-3, with D hard to call. CDR3 bases: TGTGCCAGCAGTTTAGGAGACACAGATACGCAGTATTTT. Protein sequence: CASSLGDTDTQYF.